This TCR beta chain originates from a study of OX40 agonist ivuxolimab in advanced cancers. Study-wide background: Cohort: around 79% men, mean age around 55, aged roughly 23 to 79.

Whole-study findings and limits: Relative to CD4+ cells, CD8+ T cells on average had more expanded clones. Among the least clonally expanded were partial responders at 0.1-3.0 mg/kg.

The protocol was immunoSEQ multiplex PCR, while the TCRdb copy is restricted to in-frame clones and leaves out a portion. The sample holds 25,000 to 35,000 clones, 85% to 95% seen once. About this clone itself: Its antigen is not known.

In germline, CDR1 is LNHDA, CDR2 SQIVND (reference sequence). Trimming left V 5 bases short and J 1 base short, with 12 bases between. The CDR3 covers 15 residues. The source of this sequence is an adult with an advanced solid tumor such as melanoma, head and neck, liver or kidney cancer. The sample was CD4+ or CD8+ T cells sorted from blood, taken in a trial of the OX40 agonist ivuxolimab. V and J are TRBV19 and TRBJ1-5; D is perhaps TRBD1 (5 bases). This CDR3 reads CASSQGVGSNQPQHF. The CDR3 region has the DNA TGTGCCAGTAGTCAGGGAGTTGGGAGCAATCAGCCCCAGCATTTT. The full variable domain, rest sourced from reference TRBV19 and TRBJ1-5, is DGGITQSPKYLFRKEGQNVTLSCEQNLNHDAMYWYRQDPGQGLRLIYYSQIVNDFQKGDIAEGYSVSREKKESFPLTVTSAQKNPTAFYLCASSQGVGSNQPQHFGDGTRLSIL.